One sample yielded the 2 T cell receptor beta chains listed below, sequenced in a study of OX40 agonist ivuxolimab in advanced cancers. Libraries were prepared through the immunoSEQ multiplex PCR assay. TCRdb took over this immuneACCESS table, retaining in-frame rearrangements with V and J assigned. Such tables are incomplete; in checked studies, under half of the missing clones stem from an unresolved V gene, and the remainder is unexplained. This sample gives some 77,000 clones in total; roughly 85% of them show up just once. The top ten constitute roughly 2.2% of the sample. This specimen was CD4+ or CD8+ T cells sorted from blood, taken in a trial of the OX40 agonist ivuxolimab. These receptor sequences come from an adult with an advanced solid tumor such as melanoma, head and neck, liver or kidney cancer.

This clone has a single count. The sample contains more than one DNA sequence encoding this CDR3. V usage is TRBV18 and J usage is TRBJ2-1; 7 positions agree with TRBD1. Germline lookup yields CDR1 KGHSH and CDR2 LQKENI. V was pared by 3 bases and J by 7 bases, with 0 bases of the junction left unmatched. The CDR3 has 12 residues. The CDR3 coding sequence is TGTGCCAGCTCACCGGGACAGAATGAGCAGTTCTTC. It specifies CASSPGQNEQFF.

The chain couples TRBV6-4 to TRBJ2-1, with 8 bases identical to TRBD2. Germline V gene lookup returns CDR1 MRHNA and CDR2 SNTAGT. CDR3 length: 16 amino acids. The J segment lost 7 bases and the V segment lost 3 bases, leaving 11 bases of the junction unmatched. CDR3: CASSDYGRAGKNEQFF. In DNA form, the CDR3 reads TGTGCCAGCAGTGATTACGGGAGGGCTGGGAAAAATGAGCAGTTCTTC.